The 14 T cell receptor beta chains below were found in one sample sequenced in a study of blood T cell repertoires in COVID-19. Measured with immunoSEQ multiplex PCR; TCRdb has only the in-frame clones, and not every one. Of 250,000 to 350,000 clones in the sample, 80% to 90% were seen once. Sequencing used PBMCs or T cells enriched from blood (not recorded which). These receptors were obtained from a woman in her 30s who had recovered from COVID-19.

This chain links TRBV18 with TRBJ2-5; TRBD1 is a possible D gene (7 bases). The V and J ends lost 6 bases and 1 base respectively, with 18 bases between them. Germline CDR1 is KGHSH and CDR2 is LQKENI. The CDR3 consists of 16 residues. The chain's CDR3 is CASSRQGGNRQETQYF. CDR3 bases: TGTGCCAGCTCGCGTCAGGGGGGAAACCGCCAAGAGACCCAGTACTTC.

This clone was recorded a few times. This sequence joins TRBV4-2 and TRBJ2-7; 12 nucleotides line up with TRBD2. The CDR3 contains 16 residues. The junction had 8 bases not matched to a gene; V was cut back by 4 bases and J by 4 bases. The germline CDR1 and CDR2 sequences are LGHNA and YNFKEQ. The CDR3 DNA is TGTGCCAGCAGCCCACCGACTAGCGGGAGAAAATACGAGCAGTACTTC. It specifies CASSPPTSGRKYEQYF.

The chain links TRBV5-6 to TRBJ2-7, with 7 bases matching TRBD1. There are 15 residues in the CDR3. CDR1 and CDR2 from the germline V gene are SGHDT and YYEEEE. V was pared by 4 bases and J by 1 base, with 8 bases of the junction left unmatched. The CDR3 loop reads CASSLAGTVSYEQYF. In DNA, the CDR3 is TGTGCCAGCAGCCTTGCCGGGACAGTATCCTACGAGCAGTACTTC. Full variable domain (missing parts from reference TRBV5-6 and TRBJ2-7): DAGVTQSPTHLIKTRGQQVTLRCSPKSGHDTVSWYQQALGQGPQFIFQYYEEEERQRGNFPDRFSGHQFPNYSSELNVNALLLGDSALYLCASSLAGTVSYEQYFGPGTRLTVT.

A single count supports this clone. This sequence joins TRBV28 and TRBJ2-7, with 12 positions matching TRBD2. Germline V gene data show CDR1 as MDHEN and CDR2 as SYDVKM. The CDR3 length is 16 residues. Germline trimming cut 7 bases from V and 3 bases from J; bases unmatched to any gene: 10. Here the CDR3 DNA reads TGTGCCAGCACGGAACTAGCGGGAGGACCTGGCTACGAGCAGTACTTC. This translates into CASTELAGGPGYEQYF.

Comments on this clone: Other DNA sequences from this sample encode an identical CDR3 as well. The gene calls are TRBV29-1 and TRBJ1-1, with D hard to call. CDR1 and CDR2 from the germline V gene are SQVTM and ANQGSEA. V dropped 4 bases and J dropped 1 base, with 7 bases sitting between them. The CDR3 length is 12 residues. This CDR3 is CSVGRGNTEAFF. The CDR3 nucleotides read TGCAGCGTTGGACGGGGGAACACTGAAGCTTTCTTT.

This clone showed up just once. The rearrangement uses TRBV21-1 and TRBJ2-7; the DNA was not compared with TRBD1, the D call given in the table. TRBV21-1 is described as a pseudogene. This CDR3 comprises 14 residues. The CDR3 sequence: CASTPGQGGYEQYF. CDR3 coding DNA: TGTGCCAGCACCCCGGGACAGGGTGGTTACGAGCAGTACTTC.

This sequence joins TRBV15 and TRBJ2-7, with 8 bases fitting TRBD1. The CDR3 sequence is 17 residues long. Trimming cost V 5 bases and J 2 bases; bases outside gene matches: 14. CDR1 and CDR2 from the germline V gene are LNHNV and YYDKDF (reference sequence). The CDR3 here is CATSLRETGQGAYEQYF. The CDR3, as DNA: TGTGCCACCAGCCTACGAGAGACCGGACAGGGAGCCTACGAGCAGTACTTC.

The genes are TRBV7-9 and TRBJ1-6, with D tentatively TRBD1 (5 bases). The CDR3 spans 16 residues. V lost 4 bases and J 10 bases, leaving 20 bases between the germline ends. Germline loops: CDR1 SEHNR, CDR2 FQNEAQ (reference sequence). CDR3: CASSSIDRAGSSPLHF. Here the CDR3 DNA reads TGTGCCAGCAGCTCCATCGATCGTGCAGGGTCATCACCCCTCCACTTT.

The chain is built from TRBV5-1 and TRBJ1-1; 9 nucleotides agree with TRBD1. The length of the CDR3 is 16 residues. CDR1 is SGHRS and CDR2 is YFSETQ in the germline V gene. Trimming cost V 5 bases and J 0 bases; bases outside gene matches: 8. The CDR3 sequence is CASRTTGGSLNTEAFF. CDR3 coding DNA: TGCGCCAGCAGGACCACAGGGGGCAGTTTGAACACTGAAGCTTTCTTT.

This chain connects TRBV18 to TRBJ1-2; tentatively, D is TRBD1 (6 bases). Germline-derived CDR1 and CDR2 are KGHSH and LQKENI. This CDR3 has 12 amino acids. Trimming took off 4 bases at V and 5 bases at J, with 8 bases between the two ends. The CDR3 nucleotides are TGTGCCAGCTCACAGGGGGAATATGGCTACACCTTC. Its protein is CASSQGEYGYTF.

The chain combines TRBV18 with TRBJ2-3; TRBD2 matches 7 bases. From germline, CDR1 is KGHSH and CDR2 LQKENI. Trimming at V came to 5 bases and at J to 6 bases, leaving 11 bases not matched to a gene. This CDR3 is 15 amino acids long. The CDR3, as DNA: TGTGCCAGCTCAATATGGCGGGAGAGTTTGGATACGCAGTATTTT. This gives the protein CASSIWRESLDTQYF.

The chain uses TRBV28 and TRBJ1-1, with 7 bases aligning to TRBD1. The germline V gene encodes CDR1 MDHEN and CDR2 SYDVKM. Trimming took 5 bases from V and 1 from J; bases not matched to a gene: 7. There are 15 residues in the CDR3. The CDR3 bases are TGTGCCAGCAGTCTCACAGGGGCCGAGAACACTGAAGCTTTCTTT. This sequence encodes CASSLTGAENTEAFF.

This sequence joins TRBV28 and TRBJ1-5; 7 positions agree with TRBD1. Germline V CDR1 and CDR2: MDHEN, SYDVKM. After removal of 2 bases from V and 2 bases from J, the junction contained 3 bases not matched to a gene. The CDR3 consists of 15 residues. The CDR3 here is CASSLATGGNQPQHF. CDR3 coding DNA: TGTGCCAGCAGTTTAGCCACAGGGGGCAATCAGCCCCAGCATTTT.

The chain uses TRBV12-3 or TRBV12-4 and TRBJ2-5; 8 bases map to TRBD1. J was trimmed by 3 bases and V by 6 bases; bases with no gene match: 3. The length of the CDR3 is 13 residues. This CDR3 reads CASSLTGEETQYF. The DNA of the CDR3 is TGTGCCAGCAGCCTGACAGGGGAAGAGACCCAGTACTTC.